Detailed here is one T cell receptor beta chain. Its antigen is as yet unknown. These data come from a study of CD8 T cells in ankylosing spondylitis. Study-wide findings and caveats: Prior literature has documented some motif variants in synovial fluid and blood from reactive arthritis. A TCR beta motif of several highly homologous variants appeared characteristic of ankylosing spondylitis blood. Clones linked to disease were reported to show significant enrichment in matched ankylosing spondylitis synovial fluid.

CDR3 size: 13 residues. The V end was cut by 0 bases, the J end by 4 bases, with 6 bases between. The germline V gene encodes CDR1 SGHTA and CDR2 FQGTGA. Using quantitative 5'-RACE with molecular barcodes, the authors made TCR beta libraries. MiXCR was run by TCRdb on the 5' RACE reads, yielding one entry per CDR3 protein. The top ten clones hold more than 6.5% of a sample with fewer than 250,000 distinct CDR3 sequences, around 24% of them seen once. This rearrangement joins TRBV7-3 to TRBJ1-1; D is unclear. What was sequenced was blood, either unsorted or a sorted T cell fraction (not recorded which). This TCR came from a male donor with ankylosing spondylitis or in good health (not recorded which). The chain's CDR3 is CASSLTQTTEAFF. The CDR3 coding sequence is TGTGCCAGCAGCTTAACCCAAACCACTGAAGCTTTCTTT.